The clone carrying this T cell receptor (beta chain) appeared once. The data were produced by immunoSEQ multiplex PCR, yet TCRdb's version contains in-frame clones alone and is incomplete. The sample carries just under 80,000 clones, roughly 91% recorded once. This sample was included in a study of T cell changes during pregnancy in multiple sclerosis. CDR1 and CDR2 from the germline V gene are SGHVS and FQNEAQ. This CDR3 has 15 amino acids. The V end was cut by 1 base, the J end by 4 bases, with 13 bases between. This TCR came from a female donor with multiple sclerosis, enrolled in a pregnancy study. The sequencing used peripheral blood, collected in the first trimester of pregnancy. The V call is TRBV7-8, the J call TRBJ1-1; TRBD1 might be the D (5 bases). CDR3 sequence (DNA): TGTGCCAGCAGCTTAGGCACGGGACTGATCACTGAAGCTTTCTTT. It specifies CASSLGTGLITEAFF.